This T cell receptor (beta chain) was recovered during a study of shared clonotypes between healthy human individuals. V shed 6 bases and J 7 bases; nucleotides not matched to a gene: 7. The CDR3 covers 15 residues. Germline V gene sequence: CDR1 LGHNT, CDR2 FRNRAP. Only in-frame clones appear in the TCRdb table, and some are missing; sequencing was by immunoSEQ multiplex PCR. The sample holds 950,000 to 1,100,000 clones; more than 65% are singletons and the top ten take approximately 1.5%. The TCR sequence derives from a young man in good health. Material: memory CD4+ T cells sorted from blood. Subset here: CD45RA-negative fraction. The rearrangement joins TRBV12-5 to TRBJ1-5, with 12 bases identical to TRBD1. This CDR3 is CASGLGQGAGQPQHF. CDR3 sequence (DNA): TGTGCTAGTGGCCTGGGACAGGGGGCCGGGCAGCCCCAGCATTTT.